This TCR beta chain was sequenced for a study of blood T cells in healthy people across ages. Sample-barcoded 5' priming and a J-beta primer mix drove a second PCR of 7 to 11 cycles. The study obtained at least 2.5 million CDR3-containing paired-end reads from every sample. TCRdb re-called the 5' RACE reads with MiXCR, one entry per CDR3 protein. The sample carries 1,500,000 or so distinct CDR3 sequences, approximately 43% recorded once. The CDR3 sequence is 16 residues long. The ends lost 2 bases at V and 2 bases at J; junction bases unmatched: 7. Looked up from germline, CDR1 is MNHNS and CDR2 is SASEGT.

This TCR was sampled from a woman aged 18-29 years in good health. The chain uses TRBV6-1 and TRBJ1-2, with 8 bases fitting TRBD1. Sequencing was performed on blood. The CDR3 protein is CASSEIRRTGNYGYTF. The CDR3 coding sequence is TGTGCCAGCAGTGAAATTAGGAGGACAGGGAACTATGGCTACACCTTC.